The 15 T cell receptor beta chains below all came from one sample that was sequenced in a study of blood T cell repertoires in COVID-19 (dated by TCRdb to 2018 to 2021). Libraries were constructed by the immunoSEQ multiplex PCR assay. The table comes from immuneACCESS by way of TCRdb, which keeps in-frame sequences with V and J called. Part of the clones is missing from these tables; in studies checked, under half for an unresolved V gene and the rest for unknown reasons. In this sample the table shows approximately 150,000 clones, roughly nine tenths of which occur a single time. In total, the top ten clones hold 1% to 1.5% of the sample. The specimen sequenced was PBMCs or T cells enriched from blood (not recorded which). The receptors shown here come from a human donor with acute COVID-19. The donor label of this sample is uncertain.

The genes are TRBV19 and TRBJ1-4; D is unresolved. Trimming took off 3 bases at V and 8 bases at J, with 19 bases between the two ends. In germline, CDR1 is LNHDA, CDR2 SQIVND (reference sequence). The length of the CDR3 is 16 residues. CDR3 sequence: CASSIGGIIVAEKLFF. The DNA for the CDR3 is TGTGCCAGTAGTATTGGAGGGATTATAGTCGCGGAAAAACTGTTTTTT.

A single count supports this clone. V and J are TRBV6-4 and TRBJ1-4, with D hard to call. Germline V gene data show CDR1 as MRHNA and CDR2 as SNTAGT. This CDR3 contains 13 residues. V gave up 2 bases and J gave up 4 bases, with 5 bases separating them. The CDR3 region is CASSDRLNEKLFF. The CDR3 DNA reads TGTGCCAGCAGTGACAGACTTAATGAAAAACTGTTTTTT.

The V gene is TRBV3-1 (or the pseudogene TRBV3-2), the J gene TRBJ2-3; TRBD1 aligns across 10 bases. J was trimmed by 6 bases and V by 4 bases; bases with no gene match: 10. CDR1 is LGHDT, CDR2 YNNKEL, per germline (reference sequence). The CDR3 sequence is 16 residues long. CDR3 coding DNA: TGTGCCAGCAGCCGCAAACCGGGACAGGGGTATGATACGCAGTATTTT. Protein: CASSRKPGQGYDTQYF.

The genes are TRBV30 and TRBJ1-1; no reliable D call. Between the trimmed V and J ends, which lost 3 bases and 4 bases, there was a span of 15 bases. CDR1 GTSNPN and CDR2 SVGIG come from the germline V gene (reference sequence). CDR3 length equals 14 residues. CDR3 loop: CAWRMSGGLTEAFF. The CDR3 DNA sequence: TGTGCCTGGAGGATGTCCGGAGGGCTCACTGAAGCTTTCTTT.

With respect to this clone: The junction departs from germline at one end; a sequencing error may be responsible. The rearrangement links TRBV5-6 to TRBJ2-7; 12 positions agree with TRBD2. The germline V gene encodes CDR1 SGHDT and CDR2 YYEEEE. This CDR3 has 12 residues. The CDR3 loop is CASSLAGLAGNF. The CDR3 bases are TGTGCCAGCAGCTTGGCCGGACTAGCGGGGAACTTC.

The table lists this clone with a few counts. The same CDR3 is also encoded by other DNA sequences in this sample. The chain uses TRBV7-9 and TRBJ2-5, with D perhaps TRBD1 or TRBD2 (6 bases each). This CDR3 region has 13 residues. The V and J ends lost 5 bases and 4 bases respectively, with 11 bases between them. CDR1 and CDR2 from the germline V gene are SEHNR and FQNEAQ (reference sequence). DNA of the CDR3: TGTGCCAGCAGCCTAGGAGGGGGAGAGACCCAGTACTTC. This translates into CASSLGGGETQYF.

The genes are TRBV29-1 and TRBJ1-2, with D perhaps TRBD1 (6 bases). V lost 6 bases and J lost 4, with 18 bases in between. The germline gives CDR1 SQVTM, CDR2 ANQGSEA. The CDR3 has 14 amino acids. The CDR3 spells CSVDGRGGAYGYTF. The CDR3 nucleotides read TGCAGCGTGGACGGGAGGGGGGGCGCCTATGGCTACACCTTC. The full variable domain, with the rest looked up from reference TRBV29-1 and TRBJ1-2, is SAVISQKPSRDICQRGTSLTIQCQVDSQVTMMFWYRQQPGQSLTLIATANQGSEATYESGFVIDKFPISRPNLTFSTLTVSNMSPEDSSIYLCSVDGRGGAYGYTFGSGTRLTVV.

In regard to this clone: This sample also contains other DNA sequences that code for the same CDR3. The chain combines TRBV19 with TRBJ2-7, with D tentatively TRBD1 (6 bases). The CDR3 length is 14 residues. V lost 1 base, J lost 0 bases, and 7 bases lay in between. The germline gives CDR1 LNHDA, CDR2 SQIVND (reference sequence). The DNA for the CDR3 is TGTGCCAGTAGTATAGTAGGGGGCTCCTACGAGCAGTACTTC. Protein: CASSIVGGSYEQYF.

The CDR3 DNA is TGTGCTAGTGGTTTGGTAGAGTGGCGGGGAGGCACCGGGGAGCTGTTTTTT. Protein: CASGLVEWRGGTGELFF. The rearrangement uses TRBV12-5 and TRBJ2-2, with D perhaps TRBD2 (6 bases). The CDR3 consists of 17 residues. CDR1 and CDR2 (germline): LGHNT, FRNRAP. With 0 bases removed from V and 4 bases from J, the gap between germline ends came to 15 bases. Full variable domain (missing parts from reference TRBV12-5 and TRBJ2-2): DARVTQTPRHKVTEMGQEVTMRCQPILGHNTVFWYRQTMMQGLELLAYFRNRAPLDDSGMPKDRFSAEMPDATLATLKIQPSEPRDSAVYFCASGLVEWRGGTGELFFGEGSRLTVL.

This rearrangement joins TRBV6-1 to TRBJ1-2; 12 nucleotides align to TRBD1. Germline lookup yields CDR1 MNHNS and CDR2 SASEGT. J gave up 4 bases and V 2 bases, and 5 bases lay outside the gene matches. The CDR3 length is 16 residues. CDR3 nucleotides: TGTGCCAGCAGTGAAATTGGGACAGGGGGCGCCTATGGCTACACCTTC. Amino acids: CASSEIGTGGAYGYTF.

V and J are TRBV7-9 and TRBJ1-5, with 8 bases aligning to TRBD1. V lost 1 base to trimming and J lost 2 bases; unmatched junction nucleotides: 7. This CDR3 is 17 amino acids long. Germline V gene sequence: CDR1 SEHNR, CDR2 FQNEAQ (reference sequence). The CDR3 coding sequence is TGTGCCAGCAGCTTAGGCGCGACAGGGGATGGCAATCAGCCCCAGCATTTT. Residues: CASSLGATGDGNQPQHF.

The V and J genes are TRBV4-3 and TRBJ2-1; 8 positions match TRBD2. CDR3 length: 14 amino acids. Looked up from germline, CDR1 is LGHNA and CDR2 is YSLEER. J lost 4 bases, V lost 6 bases, and 5 bases had no gene match. The CDR3 spells CASSSGGWYNEQFF. CDR3 in DNA: TGCGCCAGCAGTTCGGGGGGGTGGTACAATGAGCAGTTCTTC.

The chain uses TRBV5-5 and TRBJ1-2; tentatively, D is TRBD1 (6 bases). The CDR3 is made up of 13 amino acids. Germline CDR1 and CDR2: SGHKS and YYEKEE (reference sequence). V shed 2 bases and J shed 6 bases, with 11 bases lying between them. The CDR3 loop reads CASSLGGANGYTF. The CDR3 DNA follows: TGTGCCAGCAGCTTAGGGGGGGCAAATGGCTACACCTTC.

The chain couples TRBV6-5 to TRBJ2-7; D unresolved. This CDR3 has 11 amino acids. Germline CDR1 MNHEY, CDR2 SVGAGI. V was clipped by 6 bases and J by 7 bases, with 10 bases between them. DNA for the CDR3: TGTGCCAGCAGCCTCCACTATGAGCAGTACTTC. Residues: CASSLHYEQYF.

This chain connects TRBV15 to TRBJ1-1, with D unclear. The germline gives CDR1 LNHNV, CDR2 YYDKDF (reference sequence). CDR3 length: 13 amino acids. V was clipped by 0 bases and J by 4 bases, with 6 bases between them. The CDR3 sequence: CATSRDSLTEAFF. The CDR3, as DNA: TGTGCCACCAGCAGAGACAGTCTCACTGAAGCTTTCTTT.